This T cell receptor (beta chain) came from a study of CD8+CD57+ T cells in acquired aplastic anemia. Genomic DNA provided the template from which TCR beta VDJ and CDR3 profiles were obtained. TCRdb recomputed calls from the reads with MiXCR, one row per CDR3 protein. The sample contains roughly 150,000 distinct CDR3 sequences, roughly 48% of which appear only once. This clonotype occurred many times. An expansion of CD8+CD57+ cells by flow cytometry had been shown in patients chosen for sequencing. Patients, without exception, had severe acquired aplastic anemia. Germline V CDR1 and CDR2: DFQATT, SNEGSKA (reference sequence). Trimming cost V 4 bases and J 0 bases, with 13 bases left between them. CDR3 length: 14 amino acids.

The receptor was derived from a human donor with aplastic anemia. The chain couples TRBV20-1 to TRBJ2-7; D is unclear. Sequenced material: sorted CD4+, CD8+, or CD8+CD57+ T cells (not recorded which) from PBMCs. CDR3 residues: CSAKRYGDSYEQYF. Here the CDR3 DNA reads TGCAGTGCTAAGAGGTACGGTGACTCCTACGAGCAGTACTTC.